These T cell receptor beta chains were read from a single sample in a study of T cells in localized non-small cell lung cancer. Some clones are missing from TCRdb's copy, which holds only in-frame ones; the method was immunoSEQ multiplex PCR. The sample has 20,000 to 25,000 clones; 75% to 90% are singletons. The source material was peripheral blood, sampled before any cancer treatment. These receptors were obtained from a female donor older than 55 with stage I lung adenocarcinoma. Both conserved end residues are part of each CDR3. Each record gives: CDR3 length, D gene, J gene, V gene, CDR3 DNA, CDR3 protein. The D gene is left open where the match is weak.

15	.	TRBJ1-6	TRBV6-1	TGTGCCAGCAGTGAAGAAGGTTTTAATAATTCATCCCTCCACTTT	CASSEEGFNNSSLHF
15	TRBD1	TRBJ1-2	TRBV7-3	TGTGCCAGCAGCTTAACCCAATGGACAGGGGCAGGCTACACCTTC	CASSLTQWTGAGYTF
11	.	TRBJ1-2	TRBV30	TGTGCCTGGACAGGGTTCTATGGCTACACCTTC	CAWTGFYGYTF
14	.	TRBJ2-1	TRBV7-9	TGTGCCAGCAGCTTAGCGGGAAGTTACAATGAGCAGTTCTTC	CASSLAGSYNEQFF
14	.	TRBJ1-1	TRBV5-6	TGTGCCAGCAGCTTGGGGCCAGGGGCCACTGAAGCTTTCTTT	CASSLGPGATEAFF
18	TRBD2	TRBJ2-2	TRBV7-2	TGTGCCAGCAGCTTAAGGGCTAGCGGGAGCGCGAACACCGGGGAGCTGTTTTTT	CASSLRASGSANTGELFF
12	TRBD2	TRBJ2-1	TRBV29-1	TGCAGCGTTGAAGGGGAGGGTAATGAGCAGTTCTTC	CSVEGEGNEQFF
15	TRBD2	TRBJ2-1	TRBV7-3	TGTGCCAGCACCCTTAGCGGGGACTCCTACAATGAGCAGTTCTTC	CASTLSGDSYNEQFF
13	.	TRBJ2-7	TRBV7-8	TGTGCCAGCAGCCCGGAGAGCTCCTACGAGCAGTACTTC	CASSPESSYEQYF
16	.	TRBJ1-5	TRBV2	TGTGCCAGCAGATCACGGGGTGGACAGCGATTTCAGCCCCAGCATTTT	CASRSRGGQRFQPQHF